This T cell receptor beta chain comes out of a study of Ad26.COV2.S vaccination and SARS-CoV-2 variants. Overall study context: Donor joined the COV1001 Ad26.COV2.S trial arm.

This CDR3 contains 14 residues. The germline CDR1 and CDR2 sequences are SNHLY and FYNNEI. The V end lost 3 bases, the J end lost 1 base, and 9 bases lay between the germline ends. Profiling relied on immunoSEQ multiplex PCR, and the TCRdb table lists in-frame clones only, not all of them. The sample holds 300,000 to 400,000 clones; 90% are singletons and the top ten take 5% to 6.5%. Whole-study findings and limits: It is possible that the TCR breadth and depth analyses underestimated the total T cell responses. Marked by substantial breadth, spike-specific CD8+ and CD4+ T cell responses were reportedly seen after vaccination.

A note on this clone: What it binds is not known.

As to treatment: 19 received Ad26.COV2.S at low or high dose, single or two shots; roughly five received placebo; per-sample allocation not given. Day 63 after the first vaccine or placebo injection was the time point for sampling. A Boston adult aged 18-55 years was the donor. This TCR came from a person aged 18-60 years who received the Ad26.COV2.S COVID-19 vaccine or a placebo. The chain employs TRBV2 and TRBJ1-2; D is possibly TRBD1 (5 bases). The source material was peripheral blood, sampled in a trial of Ad26.COV2.S vaccine versus placebo. This chain's CDR3 is CASSDQGFNYGYTF. The CDR3 region has the DNA TGTGCCAGCAGTGATCAGGGTTTTAACTATGGCTACACCTTC.